These 22 T cell receptor beta chains originate from one sample sequenced in a study of T cell responses to AZD1222 COVID-19 vaccine. Clones were read by immunoSEQ multiplex PCR, and TCRdb kept only the in-frame ones, dropping some. Among 150,000 or so clones listed, about 87% were seen once. The sample in question was peripheral blood, obtained on day 0 of AZD1222 vaccination. These receptors all come from an adult in good health.

This clone occurred once. The chain carries TRBV28 and TRBJ1-6, with 7 bases identical to TRBD1. The germline V gene encodes CDR1 MDHEN and CDR2 SYDVKM. This CDR3 comprises 14 residues. J gave up 9 bases and V 5 bases, and 7 bases lay outside the gene matches. The DNA for the CDR3 is TGTGCCAGCAGTGGTGACAGGGCCCTTTCACCCCTCCACTTT. This translates into CASSGDRALSPLHF.

J is TRBJ2-5 and V is TRBV6-5; D not resolved. Germline V gives CDR1 MNHEY, CDR2 SVGAGI. The CDR3 sequence is 13 residues long. V was trimmed by 6 bases and J by 5 bases, leaving 13 bases between them. CDR3 sequence (DNA): TGTGCCAGCAGCCCGACGGTGAAGGAGACCCAGTACTTC. Translated: CASSPTVKETQYF.

The chain joins TRBV19 to TRBJ1-2; D gene uncertain. CDR3 size: 14 residues. CDR1 is LNHDA, CDR2 SQIVND, per germline (reference sequence). The V and J ends lost 6 bases and 2 bases respectively, with 13 bases between them. The CDR3 protein is CASSLSPANYGYTF. The CDR3 region has the DNA TGTGCCAGTAGCCTCTCCCCCGCAAACTATGGCTACACCTTC.

In its sample, this clone was seen a few times. The gene calls are TRBV7-9 and TRBJ1-3; a possible D gene is TRBD1 (6 bases). V was trimmed by 5 bases and J by 2 bases, leaving 16 bases between them. CDR3 length: 16 amino acids. Looked up from germline, CDR1 is SEHNR and CDR2 is FQNEAQ (reference sequence). In DNA, the CDR3 is TGTGCCAGCAGCCCACGGCAGGGGCTGACTGGAAACACCATATATTTT. This sequence encodes CASSPRQGLTGNTIYF. The full variable domain, rest sourced from reference TRBV7-9 and TRBJ1-3, is DTGVSQNPRHKITKRGQNVTFRCDPISEHNRLYWYRQTLGQGPEFLTYFQNEAQLEKSRLLSDRFSAERPKGSFSTLEIQRTEQGDSAMYLCASSPRQGLTGNTIYFGEGSWLTVV.

The genes are TRBV5-4 and TRBJ2-1; D might be TRBD1 (5 bases). V lost 2 bases, J lost 6 bases, and 9 bases lay in between. Germline V CDR1 and CDR2: SGHNT, YYREEE (reference sequence). The CDR3 runs to 13 residues. CDR3 coding DNA: TGTGCCAGCAGCTTCCCAGGGTCCAATGAGCAGTTCTTC. As protein: CASSFPGSNEQFF. Based on the CDR3 plus reference TRBV5-4 and TRBJ2-1, the full variable domain is ETGVTQSPTHLIKTRGQQVTLRCSSQSGHNTVSWYQQALGQGPQFIFQYYREEENGRGNFPPRFSGLQFPNYSSELNVNALELDDSALYLCASSFPGSNEQFFGPGTRLTVL.

The J gene is TRBJ1-5, the V gene TRBV2, with 7 bases identical to TRBD1. J gave up 6 bases and V 7 bases, and 3 bases lay outside the gene matches. The CDR3 totals 12 residues. Germline V gene lookup returns CDR1 SNHLY and CDR2 FYNNEI. CDR3 in amino acids: CASKQGTQPQHF. The CDR3 nucleotides read TGTGCCAGCAAACAGGGGACTCAGCCCCAGCATTTT.

The chain employs TRBV19 and TRBJ2-1, with D possibly being TRBD2 (6 bases). The germline V gene encodes CDR1 LNHDA and CDR2 SQIVND (reference sequence). V lost 5 bases to trimming and J lost 6 bases, with 20 bases between them. CDR3 length equals 16 residues. The CDR3 spells CASSPLVGGYVNEQFF. The CDR3 nucleotides read TGTGCCAGTAGTCCCCTGGTGGGGGGTTATGTCAATGAGCAGTTCTTC.

J is TRBJ1-4 and V is TRBV7-8; the D is unclear. Germline CDR1 SGHVS, CDR2 FQNEAQ. With 6 bases removed from V and 0 bases from J, the gap between germline ends came to 11 bases. The CDR3 is 15 residues long. The CDR3: CASRSTEATNEKLFF. The CDR3 bases are TGTGCCAGCAGATCTACAGAAGCAACTAATGAAAAACTGTTTTTT.

The chain couples TRBV4-2 to TRBJ1-6; 7 bases map to TRBD1. The CDR3 loop spans 17 amino acids. Trimming cost V 0 bases and J 6 bases; bases outside gene matches: 8. CDR1 and CDR2 (germline): LGHNA, YNFKEQ. CDR3 coding DNA: TGTGCCAGCAGCCAAGATCTCTGGGACAGCAGTAATTCACCCCTCCACTTT. This translates into CASSQDLWDSSNSPLHF.

This clone occurred once. The chain recombines TRBV7-2 with TRBJ2-6; D remains ambiguous. Germline loops: CDR1 SGHTA, CDR2 FQGNSA. The CDR3 is 15 residues long. V was clipped by 1 base and J by 1 base, with 5 bases between them. The CDR3 spells CASSLEPSGANVLTF. The CDR3 DNA reads TGTGCCAGCAGCTTAGAGCCTTCTGGGGCCAACGTCCTGACTTTC.

V is TRBV27 and J is TRBJ1-2; 12 bases align to TRBD1. V lost 3 bases to trimming and J lost 8 bases; unmatched junction nucleotides: 7. The germline V gene encodes CDR1 MNHEY and CDR2 SMNVEV (reference sequence). This CDR3 contains 15 residues. CDR3 bases: TGTGCCAGCAGTTTTTCGGGACAGGGGGCAGGGGGCTACACCTTC. This sequence encodes CASSFSGQGAGGYTF.

The chain couples TRBV6-5 to TRBJ1-2, with a possible D match to TRBD1 (6 bases). V shed 5 bases and J shed 4 bases, with 11 bases lying between them. Germline CDR1 reads MNHEY; CDR2 reads SVGAGI. CDR3 length: 13 amino acids. The CDR3 loop reads CASSLDRLYGYTF. The CDR3 DNA sequence: TGTGCCAGCAGTCTCGACAGGCTCTATGGCTACACCTTC.

V and J are TRBV7-2 and TRBJ2-1; a weak D match, TRBD1 (6 bases). The V end lost 4 bases, the J end lost 8 bases, and 15 bases lay between the germline ends. This CDR3 region has 14 residues. Germline CDR1 SGHTA, CDR2 FQGNSA. The CDR3 here is CASSSGNRVDEQFF. The CDR3 bases are TGTGCCAGCAGCTCAGGAAACAGGGTGGATGAGCAGTTCTTC.

This chain uses TRBV6-2 or TRBV6-3 with TRBJ2-7; D may match TRBD1 or TRBD2 (5 bases each). CDR3 length: 15 residues. CDR1 is MNHEY, CDR2 SVGEGT, per germline. Trimming pared 2 bases from V and 0 bases from J, leaving 11 bases between. In DNA, the CDR3 is TGTGCCAGCAGTTACCTCCGAGGGACCTCCTACGAGCAGTACTTC. Its protein is CASSYLRGTSYEQYF.

V gene TRBV5-1 combines with J gene TRBJ1-5; D not certain. This CDR3 has 13 amino acids. The germline V gene encodes CDR1 SGHRS and CDR2 YFSETQ. The germline V and J ends were trimmed by 5 bases and 3 bases, with 9 bases remaining between them. CDR3 loop: CASRAGDNQPQHF. CDR3 bases: TGCGCCAGCAGGGCGGGAGACAATCAGCCCCAGCATTTT.

The chain carries TRBV6-5 and TRBJ1-2, with TRBD1 as a possible D gene (6 bases). From germline, CDR1 is MNHEY and CDR2 SVGAGI. V lost 2 bases to trimming and J lost 2 bases, with 12 bases between them. The CDR3 contains 15 residues. The CDR3 protein is CASSYGQYGNYGYTF. CDR3 nucleotides: TGTGCCAGCAGTTACGGACAGTACGGCAACTATGGCTACACCTTC.

The chain recombines TRBV12-3 or TRBV12-4 with TRBJ1-2; TRBD1 aligns across 7 bases. The CDR3 is made up of 13 amino acids. The V gene end was trimmed by 5 bases and the J gene end by 7 bases; junction bases not matched to a gene: 7. As DNA, the CDR3 is TGTGCCAGCAGTGCCGACAGGGAAGGTGGCTACACCTTC. Encoded protein: CASSADREGGYTF.

The rearrangement links TRBV7-8 to TRBJ1-2, with D possibly TRBD1 on 5 matching bases. The CDR3 is 14 amino acids. The V end was cut by 5 bases, the J end by 3 bases, with 13 bases between. The V gene's germline CDR1 is SGHVS and CDR2 FQNEAQ. In DNA form, the CDR3 reads TGTGCCAGCAGCACCAGGGTCACTGACTATGGCTACACCTTC. Translating it yields CASSTRVTDYGYTF.

The chain has TRBV4-2 and TRBJ2-1; 7 positions match TRBD2. J lost 8 bases, V lost 0 bases, and 7 bases had no gene match. The CDR3 contains 15 residues. The germline gives CDR1 LGHNA, CDR2 YNFKEQ. The CDR3 protein is CASSQEPWGRDEQFF. Written as DNA, the CDR3 is TGTGCCAGCAGCCAAGAGCCATGGGGGAGGGATGAGCAGTTCTTC.

This chain joins TRBV12-3 or TRBV12-4 and TRBJ2-2; the D is unclear. V lost 3 bases to trimming and J lost 7 bases, with 6 bases between them. This CDR3 is 12 amino acids long. CDR3 nucleotide sequence: TGTGCCAGCAGTTTTCTCCGCGGGGAGCTGTTTTTT. Protein: CASSFLRGELFF.

V is TRBV6-6 and J is TRBJ1-1, with D hard to call. Trimming removed 7 bases at V and 10 bases at J, with 10 bases between. The CDR3 covers 10 residues. The germline gives CDR1 MNHNY, CDR2 SVGAGI (reference sequence). The CDR3 here is CASIKEGAFF. In DNA form, the CDR3 reads TGTGCCAGCATCAAGGAAGGAGCTTTCTTT.

The chain couples TRBV20-1 to TRBJ2-3; TRBD1 might be the D (6 bases). Trimming shortened V by 3 bases and J by 0 bases, and 13 bases separated the two germline ends. Germline-derived CDR1 and CDR2 are DFQATT and SNEGSKA (reference sequence). The CDR3 sequence is 15 residues long. The CDR3 DNA sequence: TGCAGTGCTAGTCAGGGACACCTTAGCACAGATACGCAGTATTTT. Its protein product is CSASQGHLSTDTQYF.